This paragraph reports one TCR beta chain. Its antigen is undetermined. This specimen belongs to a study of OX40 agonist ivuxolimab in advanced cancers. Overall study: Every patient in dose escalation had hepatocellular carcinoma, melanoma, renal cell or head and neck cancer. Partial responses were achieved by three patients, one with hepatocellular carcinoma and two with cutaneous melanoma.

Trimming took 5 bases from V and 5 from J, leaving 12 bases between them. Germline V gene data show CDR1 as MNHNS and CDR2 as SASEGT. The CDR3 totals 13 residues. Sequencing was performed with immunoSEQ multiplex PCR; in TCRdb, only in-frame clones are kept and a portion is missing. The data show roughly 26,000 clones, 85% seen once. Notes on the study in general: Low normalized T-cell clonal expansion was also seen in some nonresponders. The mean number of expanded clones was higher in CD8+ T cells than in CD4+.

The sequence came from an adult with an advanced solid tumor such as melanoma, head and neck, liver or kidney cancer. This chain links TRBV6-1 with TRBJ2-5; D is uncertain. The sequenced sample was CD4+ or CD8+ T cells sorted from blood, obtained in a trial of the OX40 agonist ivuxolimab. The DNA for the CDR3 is TGTGCCAGCAGTCCGGACCATCCGGAGACCCAGTACTTC. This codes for CASSPDHPETQYF.